The rows below give T cell receptor beta chains drawn from one sample of a study of blood T cells in healthy people across ages. One entry per CDR3 protein results from TCRdb running MiXCR on the 5' RACE reads. The table records roughly 860,000 distinct CDR3 sequences, around 68% of them present only once. Sequenced sample: blood. These receptors were taken from a man between 25 and 39 years old in good health. Each CDR3 is given with its conserved first and last residue. A D gene is named only where the DNA matches it firmly. The size of a clone is reported for some rows only, either as once, few or many, or as a class for expanded clones.

V,size,D,J,DNA,CDR3
TRBV27,.,TRBD1,TRBJ2-1,TGTGCCAGTAGGACAGGGGGCGCCGAGCAGTTCTTC,CASRTGGAEQFF
TRBV29-1,.,.,TRBJ1-2,TGCAGCGCGAAAGCAGCGGGGGCCGGCTATGGCTACACCTTC,CSAKAAGAGYGYTF
TRBV29-1,many,TRBD1,TRBJ2-7,TGCAGCGTTGAAGATAGGACAGGGGGCGTTTACGAGCAGTACTTC,CSVEDRTGGVYEQYF
TRBV7-2,.,.,TRBJ1-1,TGTGCCAGCAGCGCGTTTATGAGGGTTACTAGGATGAACACTGAAGCTTTCTTT,CASSAFMRVTRMNTEAFF
TRBV6-1,.,.,TRBJ1-1,TGTGCCAGCAGTGAACAGGGGCGGGCTTTCTTT,CASSEQGRAFF
TRBV27,once,.,TRBJ2-1,TGTGCCAGCGGCCGAGTAGAGCAGTTCTTC,CASGRVEQFF
TRBV10-3,few,.,TRBJ2-1,TGTGCCATCAGCACCGGGTCCGGGGTGGATGAGCAGTTCTTC,CAISTGSGVDEQFF
TRBV9,.,TRBD1,TRBJ2-7,TGTGCCAGCAGCCAGGGACAGGCCCAGTTGTACGAGCAGTACTTC,CASSQGQAQLYEQYF
TRBV4-3,.,TRBD1,TRBJ2-2,TGCGCCAGCAGCCCCACAGGGGCCGGGGAGCTGTTTTTT,CASSPTGAGELFF
TRBV20-1,once,.,TRBJ2-7,TGCAGTGCTCTCTACGAGAGCTCCTACGAGCAGTACTTC,CSALYESSYEQYF
TRBV9,.,.,TRBJ2-5,TGTGCCAGCAGCGCGGTTGGGGATGGGGAAGAGACCCAGTACTTC,CASSAVGDGEETQYF
TRBV4-3,.,TRBD2,TRBJ2-3,TGCGCCAGCAGCCAAGATGGGCTAGCGGGTTACACAGATACGCAGTATTTT,CASSQDGLAGYTDTQYF
TRBV29-1,few,TRBD1,TRBJ2-4,TGCAGCGTTGAAGGGGGACAGGGGGCCAACATTCAGTACTTC,CSVEGGQGANIQYF
TRBV6-5,few,TRBD2,TRBJ2-6,TGTGCCAGCAGTTACTCTAGCGGGGGCTCTGGGGCCAACGTCCTGACTTTC,CASSYSSGGSGANVLTF
TRBV9,.,TRBD2,TRBJ2-3,TGTGCCAGCAGCCTCCAGACTAGCGGGGGACGCACAGATACGCAGTATTTT,CASSLQTSGGRTDTQYF
TRBV14,.,.,TRBJ2-7,TGTGCCAGCAGCCCGGGGACGCTATCTCCCTACGAGCAGTACTTC,CASSPGTLSPYEQYF
TRBV12-3/TRBV12-4,.,TRBD1,TRBJ2-1,TGTGCCAGCAGTTTACTCCCACAGGGGAGGCAGTTCTTC,CASSLLPQGRQFF
TRBV6-6,.,.,TRBJ2-3,TGTGCCAGCAGTGGGACCGAGCGGGATACGCAGTATTTT,CASSGTERDTQYF
TRBV7-2,.,.,TRBJ2-5,TGTGCCAGCAGCCGGAACGGGGGGCGGCAAGAGACCCAGTACTTC,CASSRNGGRQETQYF
TRBV12-3/TRBV12-4,few,TRBD1,TRBJ1-4,TGTGCCAGCGCCCGGACAGGGTCCAGAGCTAATGAAAAACTGTTTTTT,CASARTGSRANEKLFF
TRBV20-1,.,.,TRBJ2-3,TGCAGTACCAGGGGAGCGGGGCCAGATACGCAGTATTTT,CSTRGAGPDTQYF
TRBV9,.,.,TRBJ1-2,TGTGCCAGCACCAAGGAGGCAGGGAACGGCTACACCTTC,CASTKEAGNGYTF
TRBV20-1,few,.,TRBJ2-5,TGCAGTGCTATGGTGACACCAGACTACGAAGAGACCCAGTACTTC,CSAMVTPDYEETQYF
TRBV10-3,.,.,TRBJ2-3,TGTGCCATCAGTGAAAGGGCAGGGGAAGCAGATACGCAGTATTTT,CAISERAGEADTQYF
TRBV24-1,few,TRBD1,TRBJ1-4,TGTGCCACCGCCGCCGGGACAGCAGATGAAAAACTGTTTTTT,CATAAGTADEKLFF
TRBV12-3/TRBV12-4,.,.,TRBJ2-1,TGTGCCAGCAGTTTTTGGGGCGGGGGCGCGCACAATGAGCAGTTCTTC,CASSFWGGGAHNEQFF
TRBV29-1,.,TRBD1,TRBJ2-5,TGCAGCGTTGAAGAAGACGGGACAGGGGGCAATGAGCAGTACTTC,CSVEEDGTGGNEQYF
TRBV12-3/TRBV12-4,once,TRBD1,TRBJ2-7,TGTGCCAGCAGGCCACCAAACCGGGACAGGGGGAGATACGAGCAGTACTTC,CASRPPNRDRGRYEQYF
TRBV25-1,few,.,TRBJ2-1,TGTGCCAGCGGGGTTTCTACGGGTGATGAGCAGTTCTTC,CASGVSTGDEQFF
TRBV28,.,TRBD1,TRBJ2-5,TGTGCCAGCAGTTCATCTAGGGACAGGGCAAGAGAGACCCAGTACTTC,CASSSSRDRARETQYF
TRBV11-1,.,.,TRBJ2-3,TGTGCCAGCTCCTCGAATACCGGGGGACCTAGCACAGATACGCAGTATTTT,CASSSNTGGPSTDTQYF
TRBV7-9,many,.,TRBJ1-2,TGTGCCAGCAGCTTACAGGGTTACAACTATGGCTACACCTTC,CASSLQGYNYGYTF
TRBV9,few,.,TRBJ2-7,TGTGCCAGCAGCGTTCTGGACGGAGCCTACGAGCAGTACTTC,CASSVLDGAYEQYF
TRBV29-1,.,TRBD2,TRBJ2-1,TGCAGCTCCAGGTACCGGGGGGGCGTCAATGAGCAGTTCTTC,CSSRYRGGVNEQFF
TRBV27,few,TRBD1,TRBJ2-7,TGTGCCAGCAGTTTATGGACAGGCAACTCCTACGAGCAGTACTTC,CASSLWTGNSYEQYF
TRBV3-1,.,.,TRBJ2-3,TGTGCCAGCAGCCAAGATTCAGGGGCCTTATTCACAGATACGCAGTATTTT,CASSQDSGALFTDTQYF
TRBV29-1,few,.,TRBJ2-1,TGCAGCGTTGACCCGACAGGTTACAATGAGCAGTTCTTC,CSVDPTGYNEQFF
TRBV9,.,TRBD2,TRBJ2-7,TGTGCCAGCAGCGTCCTAGCGGGGGAGATCTACGAGCAGTACTTC,CASSVLAGEIYEQYF
TRBV2,few,TRBD2,TRBJ2-5,TGTGCCAGCAGTTGGACTAGCGGGCACCAAGAGACCCAGTACTTC,CASSWTSGHQETQYF
TRBV28,.,TRBD2,TRBJ2-1,TGTGCCAGCAGCCTACAGGGACTAGCGGGGGCCAATGAGCAGTTCTTC,CASSLQGLAGANEQFF
TRBV9,.,.,TRBJ1-2,TGTGCCAGCAGCGTAGCTGGGTTCACCGATGGCTACACCTTC,CASSVAGFTDGYTF
TRBV7-9,.,.,TRBJ2-1,TGTGCCAGCAGTTCCCTGGGGGACAATGAGCAGTTCTTC,CASSSLGDNEQFF
TRBV4-3,.,TRBD1,TRBJ1-2,TGCGCCAGCAGCGCCAGCTCGACCGGGACAGGGGGTAATGGCTACACCTTC,CASSASSTGTGGNGYTF
TRBV21-1,once,.,TRBJ2-1,TGTGCCAGTCCGAGGGGGGATGAGCAGTTCTTC,CASPRGDEQFF
TRBV29-1,.,.,TRBJ1-1,TGCAGCGTAGAAAGGGCCCGGGGAGCCACTGAAGCTTTCTTT,CSVERARGATEAFF
TRBV7-9,.,TRBD1,TRBJ2-1,TGTGCCAGCGGCTTAGGGACAGGGTATGGTGAGCAGTTCTTC,CASGLGTGYGEQFF
TRBV10-3,.,TRBD2,TRBJ2-1,TGTGCCATCAGTGACTCCGGGGGGGCGGGGAATGAGCAGTTCTTC,CAISDSGGAGNEQFF
TRBV6-2/TRBV6-3,many,.,TRBJ1-5,TGTGCCAGCAGTCCGTCAAAGGGGGGGAGCAATCAGCCCCAGCATTTT,CASSPSKGGSNQPQHF
TRBV2,once,.,TRBJ2-1,TGTGCCAGCAGTGAAACGGCGGCCTCCTACAATGAGCAGTTCTTC,CASSETAASYNEQFF
TRBV20-1,.,.,TRBJ1-2,TGCAGTGCTAGAGGCAGGGCCGCATCAAATGATGGCTACACCTTC,CSARGRAASNDGYTF
TRBV6-5,.,.,TRBJ1-1,TGTGCCAGCAGTTACTCGAGGGCAGACGGGGACACTGAAGCTTTCTTT,CASSYSRADGDTEAFF
TRBV28,.,.,TRBJ2-1,TGTGCCAGCAGTCCCGGGACTGTAAGGATCGATGAGCAGTTCTTC,CASSPGTVRIDEQFF
TRBV15,.,TRBD1,TRBJ2-7,TGTGCCACCAGCAGAGGAGGACGAGACAGGGGCTCCTACGAGCAGTACTTC,CATSRGGRDRGSYEQYF
TRBV20-1,.,TRBD1,TRBJ1-2,TGCAGTGCTAGAGATCAGGGGGTCAACTATGGCTACACCTTC,CSARDQGVNYGYTF
TRBV20-1,.,TRBD2,TRBJ2-5,TGCAGTGCTTATCTAGCGGGGGGAAACCAAGAGACCCAGTACTTC,CSAYLAGGNQETQYF